This is a list of T cell receptor beta chains from one sample in a study of tumor and adjacent non-tumor tissue in lung cancer. Via MiXCR, TCRdb re-called the multiplex PCR reads, giving one row per CDR3 protein. The sample lists tens of thousands of distinct CDR3 sequences, less than 85% occurring once. The sequencing sample was made of distant non-tumor lung tissue. Receptor source: a man between 65 and 80 years old with non-small cell lung cancer. Both conserved end residues are part of each CDR3. A D gene is named only where the DNA matches it firmly. Size values are once, few and many counts, or a class for expanded clones, and some rows have none.

d_call clone_size j_call v_call cdr3_aa cdr3_nt
- - TRBJ2-7 TRBV28 CASSQGYLGEQYF TGTGCCAGCAGCCAAGGATACCTGGGGGAGCAGTACTTC
TRBD1 once TRBJ1-1 TRBV4-1 CASSRGQGGNNEAFF TGTGCCAGCAGCCGCGGACAGGGAGGGAACAATGAAGCTTTCTTT
TRBD2 - TRBJ2-1 TRBV11-2 CASSLSSGRYNEQFF TGTGCCAGCAGCTTAAGTAGCGGGAGATACAATGAGCAGTTCTTC
TRBD1 - TRBJ1-1 TRBV4-1 CASSQTTGVNTEAFF TGTGCCAGCAGCCAGACGACAGGGGTCAACACTGAAGCTTTCTTT
- - TRBJ2-3 TRBV6-2/TRBV6-3 CASSGRMGNTQYF TGTGCCAGTAGTGGGCGCATGGGGAATACGCAGTATTTT
TRBD1 - TRBJ2-7 TRBV11-2 CASSGDSIGYEQYF TGTGCCAGCAGCGGGGACAGCATAGGCTACGAACAGTACTTC
- - TRBJ2-1 TRBV20-1 CTSSSSRNYNEQFF TGCACATCAAGTTCTTCTCGAAACTACAATGAGCAGTTCTTC
- - TRBJ2-3 TRBV11-3 CTSTSREVSTDTQYF TGTACCAGCACCAGTCGGGAAGTAAGCACAGACACGCAGTATTTT
- - TRBJ1-1 TRBV6-5 CASMYSYSDTEAFF TGTGCCAGCATGTACTCGTATTCAGACACTGAAGCTTTCTTT
- - TRBJ2-1 TRBV11-3 CASSLVRGNEQFF TGTGCCAGCAGCTTAGTTCGGGGCAATGAGCAGTTCTTC
- - TRBJ2-2 TRBV11-3 CASSCLPARNTGELFF TGCGCCAGCAGCTGCCTACCAGCGAGAAACACCGGGGAGCTGTTTTTT
- - TRBJ2-1 TRBV6-5 CAINTWNEQLF TGTGCCATCAATACCTGGAATGAGCAGCTCTTC
- - TRBJ1-1 TRBV11-2 CASNRMTVYTEAFF TGTGCCAGCAACCGGATGACAGTTTACACTGAAGCTTTCTTT
TRBD1 - TRBJ2-7 TRBV11-2 CASSLYQGALCEQYF TGTGCCAGCAGCTTATATCAGGGGGCCCTCTGCGAGCAGTACTTC
TRBD1 once TRBJ1-2 TRBV29-1 CSVDHLGQGSGYTF TGCAGCGTTGACCACCTCGGACAGGGCTCTGGCTACACCTTC
- once TRBJ2-7 TRBV5-6 CASSLGGDVTYEQYF TGTGCCAGCAGCCTGGGGGGAGATGTCACCTACGAGCAGTACTTC
- few TRBJ2-3 TRBV29-1 CSVDGTSSTDTQYF TGTAGCGTCGATGGGACATCTAGCACAGATACGCAGTATTTT
TRBD1 - TRBJ1-1 TRBV5-1 CASSPFPTGRFSEAFF TGCGCCAGCAGCCCCTTTCCGACAGGGCGGTTCTCTGAGGCTTTCTTT
TRBD1 - TRBJ2-2 TRBV11-2 CARLVGTGVAGDLFF TGTGCCAGGCTAGTGGGCACAGGGGTTGCAGGGGACCTGTTTTTT
TRBD2 - TRBJ2-7 TRBV6-2/TRBV6-3 CASGLAGVRYEQYF TGTGCCAGCGGCCTAGCGGGAGTACGCTACGAGCAGTACTTC
- - TRBJ1-1 TRBV29-1 CSISKGTRDTEAFF TGCAGCATTAGTAAGGGGACTAGGGACACTGAAGCTTTCTTT
- - TRBJ1-2 TRBV6-5 CATLRTSTNYSYTF TGTGCCACTCTGAGGACCTCCACTAACTATAGTTACACCTTC
- - TRBJ2-5 TRBV6-1 CASNEAGGPREYF TGTGCGAGCAATGAAGCTGGTGGGCCCCGGGAGTACTTC
- - TRBJ1-2 TRBV4-1 CANSQAGVHGYTF TGCGCCAATAGCCAAGCAGGGGTACATGGCTACACCTTC
- - TRBJ2-5 TRBV20-1 CSTRHQAGKGETQYF TGCAGTACTAGACATCAGGCGGGGAAGGGGGAGACCCAGTACTTC
- once TRBJ1-2 TRBV29-1 CSVVPYQSSEEYGYTF TGCAGCGTCGTCCCCTATCAATCCTCGGAAGAATATGGCTACACCTTC
- few TRBJ2-1 TRBV20-1 CSAIQRVYNEQFF TGCAGTGCTATACAGCGGGTGTATAATGAGCAGTTCTTC
- many TRBJ2-1 TRBV29-1 CSVSLVSGIARHEQFF TGCAGCGTTTCCTTAGTGAGTGGGATAGCGCGGCATGAGCAGTTCTTC
TRBD2 - TRBJ2-1 TRBV5-1 CASSRGLAGGSEQFF TGCGCCAGCAGCCGAGGACTAGCGGGGGGCTCAGAGCAGTTCTTC
TRBD2 - TRBJ2-7 TRBV4-1 CASSRTLAGGWDEQHF TGCGCCAGCAGCCGGACACTAGCGGGAGGGTGGGACGAGCAGCACTTC
- - TRBJ2-7 TRBV6-1 CASKGSIGEQYF TGTGCCAGCAAGGGGAGTATAGGTGAGCAGTACTTC
- - TRBJ2-5 TRBV14 CASSQAGTMYF TGTGCCAGCAGCCAAGCGGGGACCATGTATTTC
- - TRBJ2-5 TRBV5-1 CASSLSAEETQYF TGCGCCAGCAGCTTGTCAGCAGAAGAGACCCAGTACTTC
- once TRBJ2-3 TRBV6-4 CASSEREGSTHYF TGTGCCAGCAGTGAGCGGGAAGGGAGTACGCATTATTTT
TRBD1 - TRBJ1-2 TRBV29-1 CSVYLGQGSYGYTF TGCAGCGTTTATTTGGGACAGGGTTCGTACGGTTACACCTTC
- - TRBJ1-4 TRBV4-1 CASRQVRGQGSEKLFF TGTGCCAGCAGGCAAGTACGAGGGCAGGGTAGTGAAAAACTGTTTTTT
- many TRBJ2-1 TRBV6-1 CASVWRGPRDEQFF TGTGCCAGCGTATGGAGGGGGCCCCGAGATGAGCAGTTCTTC
- - TRBJ2-1 TRBV10-1 CASGRRRSYNEQFF TGCGCCAGCGGTCGTCGGAGATCCTACAATGAGCAGTTCTTC
TRBD1 - TRBJ2-2 TRBV29-1 CRVTGENTGELFF TGCAGAGTAACAGGGGAGAACACCGGGGAGCTGTTTTTT
TRBD1 - TRBJ2-5 TRBV6-2/TRBV6-3 CASSPRGQVIRDTHYF TGTGCCAGCAGCCCCCGTGGACAGGTGATTCGGGATACCCATTACTTC
- - TRBJ2-6 TRBV6-5 CASSYGHSGANVLSF TGTGCCAGCAGTTACGGCCACTCTGGGGCCAACGTCCTGAGTTTC
- - TRBJ1-5 TRBV10-2 CASSESDRRNQPLHF TGCGCCAGCAGTGAGTCTGACAGGCGGAATCAGCCCTTGCATTTT
- - TRBJ2-5 TRBV29-1 CSAKPYLQTGQDTQYF TGCAGTGCCAAGCCCTACCTCCAGACAGGACAAGATACCCAGTACTTC
- - TRBJ2-1 TRBV6-1 CASNPGTWGNEQFF TGTGCCAGCAATCCGGGGACATGGGGCAATGAGCAGTTCTTC
- - TRBJ2-1 TRBV12-3/TRBV12-4 CASKRRQSYNEQFF TGTGCCAGCAAACGAAGACAGTCATACAATGAGCAGTTCTTC
TRBD1 many TRBJ2-5 TRBV28 CASSFGTGNSETQYF TGTGCCAGCAGCTTTGGGACAGGGAATTCGGAGACCCAGTACTTC
TRBD1 - TRBJ1-3 TRBV12-3/TRBV12-4 CASSRQGASSGNTINF TGTGCCAGCAGTCGACAGGGGGCGAGCTCTGGAAATACCATAAATTTT
- few TRBJ2-2 TRBV11-3 CASSQSGRGVTGELFF TGTGCCAGCAGCCAATCGGGCAGGGGCGTCACCGGGGAGCTGTTTTTT
- few TRBJ2-6 TRBV30 CAWSRQETLSGANVLTF TGTGCCTGGAGTAGACAGGAAACACTCTCTGGGGCCAACGTCCTGACTTTC
- - TRBJ1-1 TRBV11-3 CASSLQGGSEASF TGTGCCAGCAGTTTACAGGGTGGGAGTGAAGCTTCCTTT
- - TRBJ1-2 TRBV6-2/TRBV6-3 CASSAARICGYTF TGTGCCAGCAGTGCCGCCAGAATCTGCGGCTACACCTTC
TRBD1 many TRBJ2-2 TRBV28 CASSLFGQGAGELFF TGTGCCAGCAGTCTGTTTGGACAGGGCGCCGGGGAGCTGTTTTTT
- - TRBJ2-3 TRBV20-1 CSAQIPGDNQSQYF TGCAGTGCTCAAATACCCGGGGACAATCAGTCACAGTATTTT